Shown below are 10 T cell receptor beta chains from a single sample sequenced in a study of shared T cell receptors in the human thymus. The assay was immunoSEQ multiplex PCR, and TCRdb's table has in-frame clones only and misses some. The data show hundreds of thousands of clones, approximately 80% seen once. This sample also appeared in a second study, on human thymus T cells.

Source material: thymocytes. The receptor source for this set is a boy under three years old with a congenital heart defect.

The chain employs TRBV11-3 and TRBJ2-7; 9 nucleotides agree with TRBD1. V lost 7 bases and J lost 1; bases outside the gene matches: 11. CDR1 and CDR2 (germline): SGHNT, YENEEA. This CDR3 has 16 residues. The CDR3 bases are TGTGCCAGCACCCTAAAGGACAGGGGAGGATCCTACGAGCAGTACTTC. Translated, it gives CASTLKDRGGSYEQYF.

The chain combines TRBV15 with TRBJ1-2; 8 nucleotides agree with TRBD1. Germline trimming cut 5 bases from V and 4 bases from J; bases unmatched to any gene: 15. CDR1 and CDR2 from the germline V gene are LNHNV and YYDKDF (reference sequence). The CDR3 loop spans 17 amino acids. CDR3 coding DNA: TGTGCCACCAGCGTCCAATTTAGGACAGGGAAGGGCTATGGCTACACCTTC. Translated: CATSVQFRTGKGYGYTF.

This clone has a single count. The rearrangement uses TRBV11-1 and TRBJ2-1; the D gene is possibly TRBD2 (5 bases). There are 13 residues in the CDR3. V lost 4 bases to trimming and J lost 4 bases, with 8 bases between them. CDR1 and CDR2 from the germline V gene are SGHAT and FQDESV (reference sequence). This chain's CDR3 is CASSSPGYNEQFF. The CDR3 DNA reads TGTGCCAGCAGCTCCCCGGGATACAATGAGCAGTTCTTC. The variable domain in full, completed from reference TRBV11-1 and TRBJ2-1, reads EAEVAQSPRYKITEKSQAVAFWCDPISGHATLYWYRQILGQGPELLVQFQDESVVDDSQLPKDRFSAERLKGVDSTLKIQPAELGDSAMYLCASSSPGYNEQFFGPGTRLTVL.

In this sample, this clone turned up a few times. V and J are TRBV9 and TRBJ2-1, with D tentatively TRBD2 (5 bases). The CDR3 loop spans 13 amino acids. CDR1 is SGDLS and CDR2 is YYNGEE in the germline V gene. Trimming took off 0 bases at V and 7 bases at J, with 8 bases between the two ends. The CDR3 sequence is CASSVDEGNEQFF. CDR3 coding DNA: TGTGCCAGCAGCGTAGATGAGGGAAATGAGCAGTTCTTC. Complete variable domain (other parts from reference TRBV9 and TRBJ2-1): DSGVTQTPKHLITATGQRVTLRCSPRSGDLSVYWYQQSLDQGLQFLIQYYNGEERAKGNILERFSAQQFPDLHSELNLSSLELGDSALYFCASSVDEGNEQFFGPGTRLTVL.

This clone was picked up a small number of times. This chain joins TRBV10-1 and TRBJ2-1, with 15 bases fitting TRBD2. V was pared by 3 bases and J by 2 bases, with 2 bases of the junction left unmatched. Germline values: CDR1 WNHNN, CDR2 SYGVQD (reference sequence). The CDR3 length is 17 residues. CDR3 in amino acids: CASSEGTSGGTYNEQFF. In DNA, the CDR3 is TGCGCCAGCAGTGAAGGGACTAGCGGGGGGACCTACAATGAGCAGTTCTTC.

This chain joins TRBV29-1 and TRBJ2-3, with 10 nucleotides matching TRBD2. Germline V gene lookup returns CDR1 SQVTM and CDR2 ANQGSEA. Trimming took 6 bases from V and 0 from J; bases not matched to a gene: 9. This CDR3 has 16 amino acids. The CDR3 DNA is TGCAGCGTGGGGCTAGCGGGAGCGACAAGCACAGATACGCAGTATTTT. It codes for CSVGLAGATSTDTQYF.

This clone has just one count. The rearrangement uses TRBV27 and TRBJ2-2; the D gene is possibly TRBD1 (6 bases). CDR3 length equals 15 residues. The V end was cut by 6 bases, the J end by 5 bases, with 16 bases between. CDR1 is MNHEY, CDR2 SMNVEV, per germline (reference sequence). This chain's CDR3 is CASRARDTYTGELFF. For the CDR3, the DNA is TGTGCCAGCAGAGCTAGGGACACTTATACCGGGGAGCTGTTTTTT.

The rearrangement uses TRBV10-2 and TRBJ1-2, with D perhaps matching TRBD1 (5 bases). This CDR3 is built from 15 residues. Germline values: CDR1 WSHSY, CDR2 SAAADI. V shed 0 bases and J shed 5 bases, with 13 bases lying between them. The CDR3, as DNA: TGCGCCAGCAGTGAGTCGAGAAGGGGAGGGTATGGCTACACCTTC. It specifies CASSESRRGGYGYTF.

CDR3 sequence: CASPLQRGGDNEQFF. Here the CDR3 DNA reads TGTGCCAGCCCCCTACAGCGGGGGGGAGACAATGAGCAGTTCTTC. This rearrangement joins TRBV9 to TRBJ2-1, with TRBD2 identical over 10 bases. This CDR3 is built from 15 residues. V trimming: 7 bases; J trimming: 5 bases; junction bases outside the gene matches: 9. The germline V gene encodes CDR1 SGDLS and CDR2 YYNGEE.

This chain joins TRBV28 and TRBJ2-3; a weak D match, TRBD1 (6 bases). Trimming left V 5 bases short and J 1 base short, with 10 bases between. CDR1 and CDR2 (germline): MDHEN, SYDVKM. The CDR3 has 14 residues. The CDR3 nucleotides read TGTGCCAGCAGTCCCCGGACAGGCACAGATACGCAGTATTTT. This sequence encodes CASSPRTGTDTQYF. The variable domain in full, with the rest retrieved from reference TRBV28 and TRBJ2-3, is DVKVTQSSRYLVKRTGEKVFLECVQDMDHENMFWYRQDPGLGLRLIYFSYDVKMKEKGDIPEGYSVSREKKERFSLILESASTNQTSMYLCASSPRTGTDTQYFGPGTRLTVL.